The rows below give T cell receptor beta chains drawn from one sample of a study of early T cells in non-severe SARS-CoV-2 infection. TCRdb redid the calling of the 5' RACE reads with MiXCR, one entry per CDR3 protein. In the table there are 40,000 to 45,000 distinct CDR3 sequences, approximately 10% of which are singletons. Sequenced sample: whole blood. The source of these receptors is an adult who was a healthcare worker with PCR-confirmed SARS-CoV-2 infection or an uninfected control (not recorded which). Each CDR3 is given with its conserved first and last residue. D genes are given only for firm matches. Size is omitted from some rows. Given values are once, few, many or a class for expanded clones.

cdr3_aa: CASRGLGLAGGYEQHF
cdr3_nt: TGTGCCAGTAGGGGCCTGGGATTGGCAGGGGGCTACGAGCAGCACTTC
j_call: TRBJ2-7
d_call: TRBD1
clone_size: many
v_call: TRBV19

cdr3_aa: CASSPGTMNTEAFF
cdr3_nt: TGTGCCAGCAGCCCCGGTACCATGAACACTGAAGCTTTCTTT
j_call: TRBJ1-1
d_call: -
clone_size: -
v_call: TRBV9

cdr3_aa: CSVTSGGGNNEKLFF
cdr3_nt: TGCAGCGTAACCTCAGGAGGGGGGAATAATGAAAAACTGTTTTTT
j_call: TRBJ1-4
d_call: -
clone_size: -
v_call: TRBV29-1

cdr3_aa: CSVEDLSNTGELFF
cdr3_nt: TGCAGCGTTGAAGATCTTTCCAACACCGGGGAGCTGTTTTTT
j_call: TRBJ2-2
d_call: -
clone_size: few
v_call: TRBV29-1

cdr3_aa: CAWSTQRGDGKQYF
cdr3_nt: TGTGCCTGGAGTACCCAGCGGGGAGACGGTAAACAGTACTTC
j_call: TRBJ2-7
d_call: TRBD2
clone_size: few
v_call: TRBV30

cdr3_aa: CASSFQGKRARGEETQYF
cdr3_nt: TGCGCCAGCAGCTTCCAGGGAAAACGAGCAAGGGGGGAAGAGACCCAGTACTTC
j_call: TRBJ2-5
d_call: -
clone_size: -
v_call: TRBV5-1

cdr3_aa: CASSFIYRDGATGELFF
cdr3_nt: TGTGCCAGCAGCTTTATCTACCGTGACGGAGCGACCGGGGAGCTGTTTTTT
j_call: TRBJ2-2
d_call: -
clone_size: many
v_call: TRBV7-9

cdr3_aa: CASSPRARGSEAFF
cdr3_nt: TGTGCCAGCAGTCCCCGCGCCAGGGGTAGTGAAGCTTTCTTT
j_call: TRBJ1-1
d_call: -
clone_size: few
v_call: TRBV6-2/TRBV6-3

cdr3_aa: CASSANSGNTIYF
cdr3_nt: TGTGCCAGCAGCGCCAACTCTGGAAACACCATATATTTT
j_call: TRBJ1-3
d_call: -
clone_size: many
v_call: TRBV11-3

cdr3_aa: CASSHGQGVTDTQYF
cdr3_nt: TGTGCCAGCAGCCATGGACAGGGAGTTACAGATACGCAGTATTTT
j_call: TRBJ2-3
d_call: TRBD1
clone_size: many
v_call: TRBV12-3/TRBV12-4

cdr3_aa: CASSQASLVEQYF
cdr3_nt: TGTGCCAGCAGTCAAGCGAGCCTTGTGGAGCAGTACTTC
j_call: TRBJ2-7
d_call: -
clone_size: -
v_call: TRBV7-8

cdr3_aa: CASSISPGTGLREDTQYF
cdr3_nt: TGTGCCAGCAGCATCTCCCCCGGGACAGGGTTGAGGGAAGATACGCAGTATTTT
j_call: TRBJ2-3
d_call: -
clone_size: few
v_call: TRBV21-1

cdr3_aa: CASTLDRVNTEAFF
cdr3_nt: TGTGCCAGCACCTTGGACAGGGTGAACACTGAAGCTTTCTTT
j_call: TRBJ1-1
d_call: TRBD1
clone_size: many
v_call: TRBV12-3/TRBV12-4

cdr3_aa: CASSLAGAAYEQYF
cdr3_nt: TGTGCCAGCTCACTGGCCGGGGCAGCTTACGAGCAGTACTTC
j_call: TRBJ2-7
d_call: -
clone_size: many
v_call: TRBV18

cdr3_aa: CASSQGTTSTDTQYF
cdr3_nt: TGCGCCAGCAGCCAAGGGACAACGAGCACAGATACGCAGTATTTT
j_call: TRBJ2-3
d_call: -
clone_size: few
v_call: TRBV5-1

cdr3_aa: CSARQRDYEQYF
cdr3_nt: TGCAGCGCCCGACAGAGAGACTACGAGCAGTACTTC
j_call: TRBJ2-7
d_call: -
clone_size: few
v_call: TRBV29-1

cdr3_aa: CSVVDWSNEKLFF
cdr3_nt: TGCAGCGTTGTGGACTGGTCTAATGAAAAACTGTTTTTT
j_call: TRBJ1-4
d_call: -
clone_size: many
v_call: TRBV29-1

cdr3_aa: CASNGALATEETQYF
cdr3_nt: TGTGCCAGCAACGGAGCTTTAGCGACAGAAGAGACCCAGTACTTC
j_call: TRBJ2-5
d_call: -
clone_size: -
v_call: TRBV11-2

cdr3_aa: CASSIVPTGNTEAFF
cdr3_nt: TGTGCCAGCAGCATCGTTCCGACAGGGAACACTGAAGCTTTCTTT
j_call: TRBJ1-1
d_call: -
clone_size: few
v_call: TRBV5-5

cdr3_aa: CASSPTSGAGETQYF
cdr3_nt: TGTGCCAGCAGCCCAACTAGCGGGGCGGGAGAGACCCAGTACTTC
j_call: TRBJ2-5
d_call: TRBD2
clone_size: few
v_call: TRBV11-2

cdr3_aa: CSARVGPDTQYF
cdr3_nt: TGCAGTGCTAGAGTTGGGCCAGATACGCAGTATTTT
j_call: TRBJ2-3
d_call: -
clone_size: many
v_call: TRBV20-1

cdr3_aa: CASSPGTGGSNGYTF
cdr3_nt: TGTGCCAGCTCACCGGGAACAGGGGGCTCGAATGGCTACACCTTC
j_call: TRBJ1-2
d_call: TRBD1
clone_size: few
v_call: TRBV18

cdr3_aa: CATSDSGLNTEAFF
cdr3_nt: TGTGCCACCAGTGATTCAGGCTTGAACACTGAAGCTTTCTTT
j_call: TRBJ1-1
d_call: -
clone_size: many
v_call: TRBV24-1

cdr3_aa: CASSQDMYETQYF
cdr3_nt: TGTGCCAGCAGCCAAGATATGTACGAGACCCAGTACTTC
j_call: TRBJ2-5
d_call: -
clone_size: few
v_call: TRBV14

cdr3_aa: CASTKETSGGAGRGELFF
cdr3_nt: TGTGCCAGCACCAAAGAGACTAGCGGGGGGGCTGGACGCGGGGAGCTGTTTTTT
j_call: TRBJ2-2
d_call: TRBD2
clone_size: few
v_call: TRBV7-6

cdr3_aa: CASSLRTGGAEAFF
cdr3_nt: TGTGCCAGCAGTCTTCGGACAGGGGGGGCTGAAGCTTTCTTT
j_call: TRBJ1-1
d_call: TRBD1
clone_size: few
v_call: TRBV12-3/TRBV12-4

cdr3_aa: CASSPLDRRDYEQYF
cdr3_nt: TGTGCCAGCAGTCCACTCGACAGGAGAGACTACGAGCAGTACTTC
j_call: TRBJ2-7
d_call: -
clone_size: -
v_call: TRBV6-1

cdr3_aa: CASRTGNEQFF
cdr3_nt: TGTGCCAGCAGGACAGGGAATGAGCAGTTCTTC
j_call: TRBJ2-1
d_call: TRBD1
clone_size: many
v_call: TRBV6-2/TRBV6-3

cdr3_aa: CASSRTGLSYNEQFF
cdr3_nt: TGTGCCAGCAGCCGCACAGGGCTCTCCTACAATGAGCAGTTCTTC
j_call: TRBJ2-1
d_call: -
clone_size: many
v_call: TRBV11-3

cdr3_aa: CASRRGANTIYF
cdr3_nt: TGTGCCAGCCGCAGGGGGGCAAACACCATATATTTT
j_call: TRBJ1-3
d_call: TRBD1
clone_size: -
v_call: TRBV12-3/TRBV12-4

cdr3_aa: CASSLVDEQFF
cdr3_nt: TGTGCCAGCAGCCTAGTGGATGAGCAGTTCTTC
j_call: TRBJ2-1
d_call: -
clone_size: -
v_call: TRBV5-6

cdr3_aa: CASSLGGTRTEAFF
cdr3_nt: TGTGCCAGCAGCTTAGGGGGCACAAGGACTGAAGCTTTCTTT
j_call: TRBJ1-1
d_call: -
clone_size: -
v_call: TRBV11-2

cdr3_aa: CASSLVGEPYNEQFF
cdr3_nt: TGCGCCAGCAGCTTGGTCGGGGAGCCCTACAATGAGCAGTTCTTC
j_call: TRBJ2-1
d_call: -
clone_size: many
v_call: TRBV5-1

cdr3_aa: CASRPAGTNTGELFF
cdr3_nt: TGTGCCAGCAGGCCGGCAGGGACGAACACCGGGGAGCTGTTTTTT
j_call: TRBJ2-2
d_call: -
clone_size: many
v_call: TRBV7-8

cdr3_aa: CASRTSSLEQYF
cdr3_nt: TGTGCCAGCAGGACTAGCTCCCTGGAGCAGTACTTC
j_call: TRBJ2-7
d_call: TRBD2
clone_size: many
v_call: TRBV6-2/TRBV6-3

cdr3_aa: CASSLAAGTNYGYTF
cdr3_nt: TGTGCCAGCAGCTTAGCGGCAGGAACTAACTATGGCTACACCTTC
j_call: TRBJ1-2
d_call: -
clone_size: many
v_call: TRBV7-2

cdr3_aa: CASSLVGGGGGVAQYF
cdr3_nt: TGTGCCAGCAGCCTAGTTGGGGGGGGCGGAGGTGTAGCCCAGTACTTC
j_call: TRBJ2-5
d_call: -
clone_size: -
v_call: TRBV3-1

cdr3_aa: CASSRDYRYQQETQYF
cdr3_nt: TGTGCCAGCAGCCGCGACTACAGGTACCAACAAGAGACCCAGTACTTC
j_call: TRBJ2-5
d_call: -
clone_size: few
v_call: TRBV11-2

cdr3_aa: CTISVRQGEETQYF
cdr3_nt: TGTACCATCAGTGTCCGGCAGGGCGAAGAGACCCAGTACTTC
j_call: TRBJ2-5
d_call: -
clone_size: once
v_call: TRBV10-3

cdr3_aa: CASSDPLESSGNTIYF
cdr3_nt: TGTGCCAGCAGCGATCCTCTAGAGAGCTCTGGAAACACCATATATTTT
j_call: TRBJ1-3
d_call: -
clone_size: -
v_call: TRBV9

cdr3_aa: CSARGASGGTDTQYF
cdr3_nt: TGCAGTGCTCGCGGGGCTAGCGGGGGAACAGATACGCAGTATTTT
j_call: TRBJ2-3
d_call: TRBD2
clone_size: many
v_call: TRBV20-1

cdr3_aa: CASRMTIQDEQFF
cdr3_nt: TGTGCCAGCAGGATGACTATTCAGGATGAGCAGTTCTTC
j_call: TRBJ2-1
d_call: -
clone_size: many
v_call: TRBV6-6

cdr3_aa: CSAGGSFYSNQPQHF
cdr3_nt: TGCAGTGCTGGCGGGAGTTTCTATAGCAATCAGCCCCAGCATTTT
j_call: TRBJ1-5
d_call: -
clone_size: few
v_call: TRBV20-1

cdr3_aa: CASSSMGQAQETQYF
cdr3_nt: TGTGCCAGCAGTTCTATGGGACAGGCTCAAGAGACCCAGTACTTC
j_call: TRBJ2-5
d_call: TRBD1
clone_size: -
v_call: TRBV7-2

cdr3_aa: CASSLVQGMPYEQYF
cdr3_nt: TGTGCCAGCAGCTTAGTGCAGGGGATGCCCTACGAGCAGTACTTC
j_call: TRBJ2-7
d_call: -
clone_size: few
v_call: TRBV7-2

cdr3_aa: CASSIGGSGANVLTF
cdr3_nt: TGTGCCAGTAGTATAGGAGGGTCTGGGGCCAACGTCCTGACTTTC
j_call: TRBJ2-6
d_call: -
clone_size: -
v_call: TRBV19

cdr3_aa: CASRKLAGGRNEQFF
cdr3_nt: TGTGCCAGTAGGAAACTAGCGGGGGGGCGCAATGAGCAGTTCTTC
j_call: TRBJ2-1
d_call: TRBD2
clone_size: few
v_call: TRBV19

cdr3_aa: CASSLAGMGSYEQYF
cdr3_nt: TGTGCCAGCAGCTTAGCGGGGATGGGCTCCTACGAGCAGTACTTC
j_call: TRBJ2-7
d_call: -
clone_size: many
v_call: TRBV7-2

cdr3_aa: CAISVVSGRRYEQYF
cdr3_nt: TGTGCCATCAGTGTGGTGTCCGGACGGCGCTACGAGCAGTACTTC
j_call: TRBJ2-7
d_call: -
clone_size: -
v_call: TRBV10-3

cdr3_aa: CSVEDSEGYTF
cdr3_nt: TGCAGCGTTGAAGATTCTGAGGGCTACACCTTC
j_call: TRBJ1-2
d_call: -
clone_size: -
v_call: TRBV29-1

cdr3_aa: CASSLFRGRGYNEQFF
cdr3_nt: TGTGCCAGCAGCTTGTTTAGGGGACGGGGCTACAATGAGCAGTTCTTC
j_call: TRBJ2-1
d_call: -
clone_size: few
v_call: TRBV5-4